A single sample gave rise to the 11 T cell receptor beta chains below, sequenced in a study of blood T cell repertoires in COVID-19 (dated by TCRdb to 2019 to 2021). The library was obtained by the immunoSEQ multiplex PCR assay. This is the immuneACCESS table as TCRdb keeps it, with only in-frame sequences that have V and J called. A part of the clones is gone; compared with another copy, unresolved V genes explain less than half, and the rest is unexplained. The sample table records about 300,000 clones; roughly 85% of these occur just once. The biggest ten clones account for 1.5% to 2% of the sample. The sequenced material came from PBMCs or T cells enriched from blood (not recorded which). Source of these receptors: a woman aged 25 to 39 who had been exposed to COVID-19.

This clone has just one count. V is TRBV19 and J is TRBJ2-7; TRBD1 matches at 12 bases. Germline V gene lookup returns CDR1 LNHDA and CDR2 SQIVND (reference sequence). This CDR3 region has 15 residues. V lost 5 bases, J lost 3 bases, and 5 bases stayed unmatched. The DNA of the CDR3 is TGTGCCAGTAGTTCGGGACAGGGGGCTTACTACGAGCAGTACTTC. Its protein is CASSSGQGAYYEQYF.

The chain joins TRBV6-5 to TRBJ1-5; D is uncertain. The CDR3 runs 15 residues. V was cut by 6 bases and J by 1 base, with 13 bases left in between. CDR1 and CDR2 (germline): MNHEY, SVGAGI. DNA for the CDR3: TGTGCCAGCAGAGACTTGGACTGGAGCAATCAGCCCCAGCATTTT. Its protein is CASRDLDWSNQPQHF.

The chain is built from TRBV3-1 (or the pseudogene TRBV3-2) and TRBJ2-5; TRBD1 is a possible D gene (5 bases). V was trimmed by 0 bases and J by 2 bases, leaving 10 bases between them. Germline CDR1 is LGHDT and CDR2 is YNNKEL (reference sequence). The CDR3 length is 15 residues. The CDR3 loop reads CASSQDGRAQETQYF. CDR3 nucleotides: TGTGCCAGCAGCCAAGATGGCAGGGCTCAAGAGACCCAGTACTTC.

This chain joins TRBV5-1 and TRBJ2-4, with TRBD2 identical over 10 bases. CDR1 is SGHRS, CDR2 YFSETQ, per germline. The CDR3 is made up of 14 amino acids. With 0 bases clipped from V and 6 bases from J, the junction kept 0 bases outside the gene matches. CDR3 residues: CASSLASGRNIQYF. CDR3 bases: TGCGCCAGCAGCTTGGCTAGCGGGAGAAACATTCAGTACTTC.

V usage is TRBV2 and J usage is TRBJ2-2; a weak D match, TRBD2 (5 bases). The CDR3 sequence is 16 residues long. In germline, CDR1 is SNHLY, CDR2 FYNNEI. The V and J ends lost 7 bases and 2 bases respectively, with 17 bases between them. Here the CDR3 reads CASTALGRGNTGELFF. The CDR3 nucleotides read TGTGCCAGCACCGCGTTGGGGAGAGGAAACACCGGGGAGCTGTTTTTT.

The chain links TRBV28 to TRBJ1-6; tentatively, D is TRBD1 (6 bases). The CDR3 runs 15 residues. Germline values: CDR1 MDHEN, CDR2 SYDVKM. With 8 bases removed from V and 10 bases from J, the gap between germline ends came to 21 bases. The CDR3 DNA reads TGTGCCAGCTATGACGCCAGGGGATCAGGATCACCCCTCCACTTT. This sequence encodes CASYDARGSGSPLHF.

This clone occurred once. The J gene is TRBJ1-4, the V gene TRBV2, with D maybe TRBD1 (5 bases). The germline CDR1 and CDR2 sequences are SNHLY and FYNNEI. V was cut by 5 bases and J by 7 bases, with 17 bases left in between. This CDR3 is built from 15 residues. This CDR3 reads CASSTAGGRSEKLFF. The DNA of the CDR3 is TGTGCCAGCAGTACGGCGGGGGGAAGGTCTGAAAAACTGTTTTTT.

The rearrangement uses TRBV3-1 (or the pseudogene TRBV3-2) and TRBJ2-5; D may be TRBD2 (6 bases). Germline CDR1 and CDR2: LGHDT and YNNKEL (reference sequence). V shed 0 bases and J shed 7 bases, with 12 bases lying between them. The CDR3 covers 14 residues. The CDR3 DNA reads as TGTGCCAGCAGCCAAGATGATGCGGGGAGGACCCAGTACTTC. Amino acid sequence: CASSQDDAGRTQYF.

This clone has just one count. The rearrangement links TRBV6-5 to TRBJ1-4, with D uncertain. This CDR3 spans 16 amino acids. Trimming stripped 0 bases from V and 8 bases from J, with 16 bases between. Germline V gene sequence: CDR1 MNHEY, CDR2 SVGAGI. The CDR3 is CASSYSPDWVGEKLFF. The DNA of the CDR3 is TGTGCCAGCAGTTACTCACCCGACTGGGTCGGGGAAAAACTGTTTTTT.

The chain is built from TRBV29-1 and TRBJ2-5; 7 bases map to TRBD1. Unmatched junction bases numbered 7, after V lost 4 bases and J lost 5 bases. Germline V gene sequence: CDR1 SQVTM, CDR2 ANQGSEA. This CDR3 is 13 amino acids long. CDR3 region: CSVAPTGSETQYF. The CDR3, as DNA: TGCAGCGTTGCTCCGACAGGGTCGGAGACCCAGTACTTC.

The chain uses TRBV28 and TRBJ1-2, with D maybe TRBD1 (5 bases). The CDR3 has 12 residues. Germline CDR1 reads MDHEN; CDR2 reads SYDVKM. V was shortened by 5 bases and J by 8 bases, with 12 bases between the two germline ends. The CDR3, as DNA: TGTGCCAGCAGTGGATCAGGGATGGGCTACACCTTC. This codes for CASSGSGMGYTF.